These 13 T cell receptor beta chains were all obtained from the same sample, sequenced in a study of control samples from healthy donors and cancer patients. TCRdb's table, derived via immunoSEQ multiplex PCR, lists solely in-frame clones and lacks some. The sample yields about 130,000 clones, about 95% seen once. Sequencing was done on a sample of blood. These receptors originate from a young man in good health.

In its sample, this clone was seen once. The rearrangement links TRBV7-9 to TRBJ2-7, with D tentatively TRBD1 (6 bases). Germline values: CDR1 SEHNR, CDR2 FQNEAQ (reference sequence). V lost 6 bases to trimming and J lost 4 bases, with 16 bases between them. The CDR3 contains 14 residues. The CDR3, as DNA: TGTGCCAGCAGGAGCAGGGGCGAAGGATACGAGCAGTACTTC. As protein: CASRSRGEGYEQYF.

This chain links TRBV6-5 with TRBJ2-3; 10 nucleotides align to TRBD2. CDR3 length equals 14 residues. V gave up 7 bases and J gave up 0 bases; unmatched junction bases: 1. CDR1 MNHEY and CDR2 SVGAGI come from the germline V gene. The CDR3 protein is CASKTSGSTDTQYF. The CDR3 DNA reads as TGTGCCAGCAAGACTAGCGGGAGCACAGATACGCAGTATTTT.

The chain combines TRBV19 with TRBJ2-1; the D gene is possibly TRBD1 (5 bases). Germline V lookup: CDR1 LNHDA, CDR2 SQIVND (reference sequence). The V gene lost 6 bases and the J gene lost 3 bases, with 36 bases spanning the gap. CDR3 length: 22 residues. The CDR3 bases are TGTGCCAGTAGCGATCAACCAGGGCCCCCCGTCGTCTTACGGCAAATCTACAATGAGCAGTTCTTC. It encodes CASSDQPGPPVVLRQIYNEQFF. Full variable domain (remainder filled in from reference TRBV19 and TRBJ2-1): DGGITQSPKYLFRKEGQNVTLSCEQNLNHDAMYWYRQDPGQGLRLIYYSQIVNDFQKGDIAEGYSVSREKKESFPLTVTSAQKNPTAFYLCASSDQPGPPVVLRQIYNEQFFGPGTRLTVL.

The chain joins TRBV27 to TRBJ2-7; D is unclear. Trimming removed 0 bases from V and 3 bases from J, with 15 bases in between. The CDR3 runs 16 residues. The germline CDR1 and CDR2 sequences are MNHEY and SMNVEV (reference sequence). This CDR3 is CASSLSGYSWIYEQYF. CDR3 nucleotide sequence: TGTGCCAGCAGTTTATCTGGGTACAGCTGGATCTACGAGCAGTACTTC.

The chain's CDR3 is CASSPATGVNQPQHF. CDR3 DNA sequence: TGTGCCAGCTCACCTGCGACAGGGGTCAATCAGCCCCAGCATTTT. The V call is TRBV18, the J call TRBJ1-5; 8 nucleotides align to TRBD1. The germline CDR1 and CDR2 sequences are KGHSH and LQKENI. The CDR3 contains 15 residues. V gave up 3 bases and J gave up 3 bases; unmatched junction bases: 4. The variable domain in full, with the rest retrieved from reference TRBV18 and TRBJ1-5, is NAGVMQNPRHLVRRRGQEARLRCSPMKGHSHVYWYRQLPEEGLKFMVYLQKENIIDESGMPKERFSAEFPKEGPSILRIQQVVRGDSAAYFCASSPATGVNQPQHFGDGTRLSIL.

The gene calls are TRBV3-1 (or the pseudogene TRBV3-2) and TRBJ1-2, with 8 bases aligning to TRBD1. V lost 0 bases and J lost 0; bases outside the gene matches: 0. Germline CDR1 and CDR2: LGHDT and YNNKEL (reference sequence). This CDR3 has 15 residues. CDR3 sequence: CASSQDRGPNYGYTF. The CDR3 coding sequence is TGTGCCAGCAGCCAAGACAGGGGGCCTAACTATGGCTACACCTTC.

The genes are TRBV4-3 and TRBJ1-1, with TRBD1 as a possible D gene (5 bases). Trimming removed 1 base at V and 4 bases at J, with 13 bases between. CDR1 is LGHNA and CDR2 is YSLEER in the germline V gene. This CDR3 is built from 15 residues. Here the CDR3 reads CASSQGRAGGTEAFF. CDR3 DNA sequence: TGCGCCAGCAGCCAAGGCCGCGCGGGGGGCACTGAAGCTTTCTTT.

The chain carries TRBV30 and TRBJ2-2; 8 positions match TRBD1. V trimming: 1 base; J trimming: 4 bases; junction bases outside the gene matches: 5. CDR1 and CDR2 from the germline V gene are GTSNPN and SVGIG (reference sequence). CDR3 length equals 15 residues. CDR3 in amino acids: CAWSATDRATGELFF. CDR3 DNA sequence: TGTGCCTGGAGTGCTACGGACAGGGCCACCGGGGAGCTGTTTTTT.

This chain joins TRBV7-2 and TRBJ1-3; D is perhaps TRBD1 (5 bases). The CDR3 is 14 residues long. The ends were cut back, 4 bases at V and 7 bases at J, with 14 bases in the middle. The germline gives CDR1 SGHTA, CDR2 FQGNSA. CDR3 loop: CASSSPGSGNTIYF. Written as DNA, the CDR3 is TGTGCCAGCAGCTCCCCAGGGTCGGGGAACACCATATATTTT.

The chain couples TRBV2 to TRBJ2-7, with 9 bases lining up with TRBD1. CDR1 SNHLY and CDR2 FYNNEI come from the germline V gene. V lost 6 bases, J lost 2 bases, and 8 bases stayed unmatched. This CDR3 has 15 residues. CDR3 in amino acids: CASRTNGQGPYEQYF. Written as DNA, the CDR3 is TGTGCCAGCAGAACGAATGGACAGGGGCCCTACGAGCAGTACTTC.

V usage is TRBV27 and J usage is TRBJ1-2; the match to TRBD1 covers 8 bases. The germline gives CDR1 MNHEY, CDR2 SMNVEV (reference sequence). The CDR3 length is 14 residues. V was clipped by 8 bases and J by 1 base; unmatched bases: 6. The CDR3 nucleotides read TGTGCCAGCTCCCCGGGACAGGTTAACTATGGCTACACCTTC. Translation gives CASSPGQVNYGYTF.

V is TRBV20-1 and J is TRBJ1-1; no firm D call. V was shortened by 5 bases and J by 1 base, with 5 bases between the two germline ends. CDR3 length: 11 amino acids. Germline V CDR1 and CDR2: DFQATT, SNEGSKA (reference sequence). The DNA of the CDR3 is TGCAGTGCTCTAAGGAACACTGAAGCTTTCTTT. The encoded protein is CSALRNTEAFF.

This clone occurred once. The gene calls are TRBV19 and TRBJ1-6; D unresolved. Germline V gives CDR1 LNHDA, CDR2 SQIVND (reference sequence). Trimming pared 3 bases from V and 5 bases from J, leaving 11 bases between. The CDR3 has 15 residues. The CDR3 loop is CASSILGGDNSPLHF. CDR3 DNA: TGTGCCAGTAGTATTCTGGGCGGGGATAATTCACCCCTCCACTTT.